Presented here are 6 T cell receptor beta chains from one specimen sequenced in a study of CD8+ T cells in alopecia areata. Described treatment: oral pan-JAK inhibitor, 5-10 mg twice daily. Investigators isolated RNA and reverse transcribed it into cDNA to act as the sequencing template. This table comes from immunoSEQ multiplex PCR, and its TCRdb copy is limited to in-frame clones, with some not included. Seen here are about 300,000 clones, over 45% observed once, and the top ten hold less than 2%. Sequenced here: CD4+ T cells sorted from blood, sampled at week 24, from a patient treated with tofacitinib. These receptors all come from a human donor with alopecia areata.

The rearrangement joins TRBV7-2 to TRBJ2-7; D remains unclear. Per germline, CDR1 SGHTA and CDR2 FQGNSA. The CDR3 sequence is 11 residues long. V was shortened by 3 bases and J by 5 bases, with 5 bases between the two germline ends. In DNA form, the CDR3 reads TGTGCCAGCAGCTTTTATAACGAGCAGTACTTC. It translates to CASSFYNEQYF.

The rearrangement uses TRBV9 and TRBJ1-3; TRBD1 matches at 7 bases. Germline CDR1 reads SGDLS; CDR2 reads YYNGEE. This CDR3 spans 15 amino acids. V shed 0 bases and J 2 bases; nucleotides not matched to a gene: 2. CDR3 region: CASSVATGAGNTIYF. The DNA for the CDR3 is TGTGCCAGCAGCGTAGCTACAGGGGCTGGAAACACCATATATTTT.

Comments on this clone: The sample holds other DNA sequences that translate to the same CDR3. The chain carries TRBV30 and TRBJ1-1; D is undetermined. The length of the CDR3 is 11 residues. Germline CDR1 is GTSNPN and CDR2 is SVGIG (reference sequence). Trimming left V 0 bases short and J 7 bases short, with 6 bases between. The CDR3 region is CAWSVSSEAFF. The CDR3 coding sequence is TGTGCCTGGAGTGTATCCAGTGAAGCTTTCTTT.

This clone was recorded a few times. This sequence joins TRBV7-2 and TRBJ1-6; D is uncertain. The CDR3 extends over 14 amino acids. V lost 4 bases, J lost 7 bases, and 11 bases lay in between. Germline loops: CDR1 SGHTA, CDR2 FQGNSA. The CDR3 coding sequence is TGTGCCAGCAGCTCGCAGGCTTGGAATTCACCCCTCCACTTT. It codes for CASSSQAWNSPLHF.

V and J are TRBV30 and TRBJ1-1, with TRBD1 as a possible D gene (5 bases). There are 13 residues in the CDR3. The V gene's germline CDR1 is GTSNPN and CDR2 SVGIG (reference sequence). Trimming pared 3 bases from V and 7 bases from J, leaving 15 bases between. The CDR3 is CAWRSNWGVEAFF. CDR3 DNA sequence: TGTGCCTGGAGATCTAACTGGGGGGTTGAAGCTTTCTTT.

The V gene is TRBV30, the J gene TRBJ1-5; the D gene is possibly TRBD1 (6 bases). CDR3 size: 14 residues. Germline V lookup: CDR1 GTSNPN, CDR2 SVGIG (reference sequence). Trimming removed 0 bases from V and 6 bases from J, with 12 bases in between. DNA for the CDR3: TGTGCCTGGAGTGTAGGGGGGCAGGGTCAGCCCCAGCATTTT. Translating it yields CAWSVGGQGQPQHF.